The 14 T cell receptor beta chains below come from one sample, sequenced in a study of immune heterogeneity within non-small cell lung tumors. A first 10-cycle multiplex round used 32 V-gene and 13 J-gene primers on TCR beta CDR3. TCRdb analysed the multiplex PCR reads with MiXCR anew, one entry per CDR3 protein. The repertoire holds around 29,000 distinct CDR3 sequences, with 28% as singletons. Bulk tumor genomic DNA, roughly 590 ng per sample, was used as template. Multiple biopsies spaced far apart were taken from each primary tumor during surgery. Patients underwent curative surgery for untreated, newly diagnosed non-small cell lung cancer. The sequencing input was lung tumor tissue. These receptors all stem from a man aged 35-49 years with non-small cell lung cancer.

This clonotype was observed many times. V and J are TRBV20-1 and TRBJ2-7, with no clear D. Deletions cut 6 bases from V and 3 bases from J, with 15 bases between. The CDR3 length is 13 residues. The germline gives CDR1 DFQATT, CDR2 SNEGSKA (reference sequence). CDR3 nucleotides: TGCAGTGCGGTGTCCCTGGCAGACTACGAGCAGTACTTC. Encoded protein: CSAVSLADYEQYF.

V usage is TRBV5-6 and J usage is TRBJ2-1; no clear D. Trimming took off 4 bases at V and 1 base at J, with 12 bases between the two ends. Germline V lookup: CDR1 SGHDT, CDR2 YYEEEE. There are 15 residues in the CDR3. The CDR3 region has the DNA TGTGCCAGCAGCGCCTGGACGGATTCCTACAATGAGCAGTTCTTC. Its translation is CASSAWTDSYNEQFF.

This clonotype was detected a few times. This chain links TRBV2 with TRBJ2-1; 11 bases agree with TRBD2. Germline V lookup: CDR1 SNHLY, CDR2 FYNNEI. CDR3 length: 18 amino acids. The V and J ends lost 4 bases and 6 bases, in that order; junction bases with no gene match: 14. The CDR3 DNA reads TGTGCCAGCAGTGTCCGTCTAGCGGGAGGTCTTGGTTTCAATGAGCAGTTCTTC. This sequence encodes CASSVRLAGGLGFNEQFF.

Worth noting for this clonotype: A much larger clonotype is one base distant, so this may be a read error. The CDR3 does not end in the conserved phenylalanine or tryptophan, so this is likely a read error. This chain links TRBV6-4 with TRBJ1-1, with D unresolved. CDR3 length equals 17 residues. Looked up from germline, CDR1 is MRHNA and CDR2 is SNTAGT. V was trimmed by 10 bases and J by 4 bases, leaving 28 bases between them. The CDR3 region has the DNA TGTGCCACCTGCACCATGGGCAGCCAGTCTTCGGCCACTGAAGCTTTCTCT. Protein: CATCTMGSQSSATEAFS.

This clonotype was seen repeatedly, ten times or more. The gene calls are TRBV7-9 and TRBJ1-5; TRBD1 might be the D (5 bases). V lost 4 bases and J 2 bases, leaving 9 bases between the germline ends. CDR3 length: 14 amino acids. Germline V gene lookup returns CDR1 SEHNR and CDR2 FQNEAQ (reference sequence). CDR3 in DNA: TGTGCCAGCAGCTGGGCGGGGGGCAATCAGCCCCAGCATTTT. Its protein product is CASSWAGGNQPQHF.

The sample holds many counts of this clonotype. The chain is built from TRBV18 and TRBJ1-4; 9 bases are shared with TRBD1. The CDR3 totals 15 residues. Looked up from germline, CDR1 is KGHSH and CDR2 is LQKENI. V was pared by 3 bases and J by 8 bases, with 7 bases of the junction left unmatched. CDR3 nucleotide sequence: TGTGCCAGCTCACCGCCGGGACAGGGATCAGAAAAACTGTTTTTT. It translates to CASSPPGQGSEKLFF.

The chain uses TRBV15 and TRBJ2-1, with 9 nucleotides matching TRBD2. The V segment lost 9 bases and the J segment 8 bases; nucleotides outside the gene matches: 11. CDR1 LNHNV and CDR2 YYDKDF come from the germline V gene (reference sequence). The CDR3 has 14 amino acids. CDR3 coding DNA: TGTGCCACTTCCCAGCGGGAGGCCAGCGATGAGCAGTTCTTC. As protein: CATSQREASDEQFF.

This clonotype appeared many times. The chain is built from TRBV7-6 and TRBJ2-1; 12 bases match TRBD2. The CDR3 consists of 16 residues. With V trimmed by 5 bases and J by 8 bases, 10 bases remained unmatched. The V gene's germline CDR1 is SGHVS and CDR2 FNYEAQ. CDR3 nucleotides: TGTGCCAGCAGCCCTGGGACTAGCGGGCCCTGGGATGAGCAGTTCTTC. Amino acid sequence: CASSPGTSGPWDEQFF. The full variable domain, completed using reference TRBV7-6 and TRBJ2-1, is GAGVSQSPRYKVTKRGQDVALRCDPISGHVSLYWYRQALGQGPEFLTYFNYEAQQDKSGLPNDRFSAERPEGSISTLTIQRTEQRDSAMYRCASSPGTSGPWDEQFFGPGTRLTVL.

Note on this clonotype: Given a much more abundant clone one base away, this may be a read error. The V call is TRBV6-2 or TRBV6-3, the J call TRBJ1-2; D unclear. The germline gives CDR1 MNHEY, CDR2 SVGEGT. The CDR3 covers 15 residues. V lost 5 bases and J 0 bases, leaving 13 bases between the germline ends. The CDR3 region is CASSTYMQTNYGYTF. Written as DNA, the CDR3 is TGTGCCAGCAGTACCTACATGCAGACTAACTATGGCTACACCTTC.

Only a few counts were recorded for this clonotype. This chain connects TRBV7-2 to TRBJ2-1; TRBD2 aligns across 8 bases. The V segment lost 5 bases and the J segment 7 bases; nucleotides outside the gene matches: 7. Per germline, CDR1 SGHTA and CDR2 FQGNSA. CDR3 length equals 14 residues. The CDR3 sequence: CASSRKRERNEQFF. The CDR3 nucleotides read TGTGCCAGCAGCCGGAAGCGGGAGAGGAATGAGCAGTTCTTC.

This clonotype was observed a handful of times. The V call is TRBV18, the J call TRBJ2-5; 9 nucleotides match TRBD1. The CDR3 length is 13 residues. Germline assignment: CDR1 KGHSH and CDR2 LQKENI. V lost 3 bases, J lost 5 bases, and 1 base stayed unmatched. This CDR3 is CASSPDRGETQYF. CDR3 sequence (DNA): TGTGCCAGCTCACCGGACAGGGGTGAGACCCAGTACTTC.

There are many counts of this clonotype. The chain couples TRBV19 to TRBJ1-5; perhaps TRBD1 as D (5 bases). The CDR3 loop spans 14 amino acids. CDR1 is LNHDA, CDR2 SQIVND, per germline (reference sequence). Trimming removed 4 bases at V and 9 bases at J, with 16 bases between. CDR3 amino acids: CASSTPSRGGPQHF. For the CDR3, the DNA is TGTGCCAGTAGTACCCCCTCTAGGGGTGGGCCCCAGCATTTT.

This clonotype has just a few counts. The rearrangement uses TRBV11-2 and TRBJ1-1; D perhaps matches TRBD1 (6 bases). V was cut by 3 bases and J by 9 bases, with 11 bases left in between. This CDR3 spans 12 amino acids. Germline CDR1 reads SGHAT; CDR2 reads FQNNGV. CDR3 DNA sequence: TGTGCCAGCAGCTTTGAGGGGGAGAAAGCTTTCTTT. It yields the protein CASSFEGEKAFF.

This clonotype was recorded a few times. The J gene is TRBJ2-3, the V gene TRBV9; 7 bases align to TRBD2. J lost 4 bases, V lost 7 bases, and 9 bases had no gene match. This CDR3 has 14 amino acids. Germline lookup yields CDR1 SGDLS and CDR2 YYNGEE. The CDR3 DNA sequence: TGTGCCAGCCAACCTGGGGGAGGGGCAGATACGCAGTATTTT. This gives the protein CASQPGGGADTQYF.